This T cell receptor beta chain originates from a study of shared clonotypes between healthy human individuals. Study-level results: Depth of sequencing was expected to influence donor clonotype sharing. With a handful of donors compared, about 5.2% of naive CD4 clonotypes were shared.

Between the trimmed V and J ends, which lost 1 base and 0 bases, there was a span of 16 bases. Germline lookup yields CDR1 LGHNA and CDR2 YNFKEQ. The CDR3 contains 18 residues. Deep-level settings were used for running the assay. Using immunoSEQ multiplex PCR, the repertoire was profiled, and TCRdb retains in-frame clones only, with some absent. The table lists 2,100,000 or so clones, around 95% of them singletons, with roughly 0.13% in the top ten. Remarks on this clone: The target antigen is unknown.

The V gene is TRBV4-2, the J gene TRBJ1-3, with a weak D call TRBD1 (6 bases). The sequence was obtained from a young man in good health. The sequenced sample was naive CD4+ T cells sorted from blood. The subset here: CD45RA+ positively selected. CDR3 protein: CASSQAPSGQYSGNTIYF. In DNA, the CDR3 is TGTGCCAGCAGCCAAGCGCCCTCCGGACAGTACTCTGGAAACACCATATATTTT.